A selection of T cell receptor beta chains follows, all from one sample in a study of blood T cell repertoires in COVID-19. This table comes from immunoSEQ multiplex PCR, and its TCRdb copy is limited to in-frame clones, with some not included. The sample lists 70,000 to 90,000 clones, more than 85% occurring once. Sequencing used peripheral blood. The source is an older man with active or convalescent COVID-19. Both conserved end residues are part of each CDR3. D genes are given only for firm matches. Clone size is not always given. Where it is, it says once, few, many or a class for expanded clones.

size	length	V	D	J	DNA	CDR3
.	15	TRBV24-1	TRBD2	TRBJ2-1	TGTGCCACCAGTGACTCGGGACTAGCGGGCAATGAGCAGTTCTTC	CATSDSGLAGNEQFF
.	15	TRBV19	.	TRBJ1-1	TGTGCCAGTAGTTTCCAGACACAGATGAACACTGAAGCTTTCTTT	CASSFQTQMNTEAFF
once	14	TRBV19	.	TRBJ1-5	TGTGCCAGTACCCTAGGGGGGGGACGTCAGCCCCAGCATTTT	CASTLGGGRQPQHF
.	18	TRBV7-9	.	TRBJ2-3	TGTGCCAGCAGCCCTCACCTAATACAGACAGCTAGCACAGATACGCAGTATTTT	CASSPHLIQTASTDTQYF
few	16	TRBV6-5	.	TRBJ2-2	TGTGCCAGCAGTTACAGGGCAGGGACTCCCACCGGGGAGCTGTTTTTT	CASSYRAGTPTGELFF
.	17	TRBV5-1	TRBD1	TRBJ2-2	TGCGCCAGCAGCTTCTCTCTGGGGACAGGGGGAACCGGGGAGCTGTTTTTT	CASSFSLGTGGTGELFF
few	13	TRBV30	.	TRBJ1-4	TGTGCCTGGAGTTATTCGCGGAATGAAAAACTGTTTTTT	CAWSYSRNEKLFF
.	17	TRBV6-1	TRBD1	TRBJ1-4	TGTGCCAGCAGTGACCCCAGGGACAGTGATGATAATGAAAAACTGTTTTTT	CASSDPRDSDDNEKLFF
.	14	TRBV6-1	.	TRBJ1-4	TGTGCCAGCAGTGAAGACAGGGTTAATGAAAAACTGTTTTTT	CASSEDRVNEKLFF
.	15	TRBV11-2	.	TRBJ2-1	TGTGCCAGCAGCTTAGAAGGGGGTCCATACAATGAGCAGTTCTTC	CASSLEGGPYNEQFF
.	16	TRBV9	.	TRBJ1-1	TGTGCCAGCAGCCCCGAACCGGGACAACTGAACACTGAAGCTTTCTTT	CASSPEPGQLNTEAFF
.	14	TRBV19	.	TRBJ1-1	TGTGCCAGTTCGATACGCCAGCAGGGCACTGAAGCTTTCTTT	CASSIRQQGTEAFF
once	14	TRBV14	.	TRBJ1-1	TGTGCCAGCAGCCCCCGACGGGAGAACACTGAAGCTTTCTTT	CASSPRRENTEAFF
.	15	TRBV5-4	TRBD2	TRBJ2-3	TGTGCCAGCAGCCCGAGCGGGGGTCGCACAGATACGCAGTATTTT	CASSPSGGRTDTQYF